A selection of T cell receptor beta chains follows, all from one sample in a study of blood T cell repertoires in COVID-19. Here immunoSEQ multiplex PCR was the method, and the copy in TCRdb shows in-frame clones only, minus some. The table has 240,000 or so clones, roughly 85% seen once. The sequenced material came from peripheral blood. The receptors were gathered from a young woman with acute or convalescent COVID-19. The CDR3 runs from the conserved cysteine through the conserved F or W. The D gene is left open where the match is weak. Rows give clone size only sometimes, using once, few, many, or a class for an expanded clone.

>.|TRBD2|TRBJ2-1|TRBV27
CASSPLRLAGEQFF
TGTGCCAGCAGTCCGCTTCGACTAGCTGGTGAGCAGTTCTTC
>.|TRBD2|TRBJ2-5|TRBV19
CASSPRRTSGRGKTQYF
TGTGCCAGTAGTCCCAGGCGGACTAGCGGGAGAGGAAAGACCCAGTACTTC
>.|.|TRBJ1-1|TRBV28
CASSQLGQFDYRDTEAFF
TGTGCCAGCAGCCAGCTCGGACAGTTCGACTATAGGGACACTGAAGCTTTCTTT
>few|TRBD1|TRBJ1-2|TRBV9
CASSERGQGHGYTF
TGTGCCAGCAGCGAGAGGGGACAGGGCCATGGCTACACCTTC
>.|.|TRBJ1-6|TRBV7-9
CASSLVLDSPLHF
TGTGCCAGCAGCTTAGTGTTAGATTCACCCCTCCACTTT
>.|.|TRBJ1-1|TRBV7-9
CASSLYLEGDTEAFF
TGTGCCAGCAGCTTATATTTGGAGGGCGACACTGAAGCTTTCTTT
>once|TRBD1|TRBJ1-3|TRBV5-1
CASSMGQRSRGNTIYF
TGCGCCAGCAGCATGGGACAGCGTTCGAGGGGAAACACCATATATTTT
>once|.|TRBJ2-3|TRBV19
CASSLGRTDTQYF
TGTGCCAGTTCATTGGGCCGCACAGATACGCAGTATTTT
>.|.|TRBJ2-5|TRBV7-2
CASSWREFQETQYF
TGTGCCAGCAGCTGGCGGGAATTTCAAGAGACCCAGTACTTC
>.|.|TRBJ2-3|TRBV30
CAWSNQLRADTQYF
TGTGCCTGGAGTAACCAGCTGAGGGCAGATACGCAGTATTTT
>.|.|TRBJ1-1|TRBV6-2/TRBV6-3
CASSQPHQGMNTEAFF
TGTGCCAGCAGCCAACCCCACCAGGGGATGAACACTGAAGCTTTCTTT
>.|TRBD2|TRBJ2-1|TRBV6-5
CASSYTWTSSAEQFF
TGTGCCAGCAGTTACACATGGACTAGTAGTGCTGAGCAGTTCTTC
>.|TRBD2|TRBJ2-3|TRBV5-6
CASSPGLAGGTDTQYF
TGTGCCAGCAGCCCTGGACTAGCGGGAGGAACAGATACGCAGTATTTT
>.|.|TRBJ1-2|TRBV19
CASRVLPEANYGYTF
TGTGCCAGTAGGGTTCTCCCAGAAGCTAACTATGGCTACACCTTC
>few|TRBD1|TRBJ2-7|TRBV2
CAGSGQGYYEQYF
TGTGCCGGATCGGGACAGGGTTATTACGAGCAGTACTTC
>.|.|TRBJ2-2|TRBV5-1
CASSFPSGELFF
TGCGCCAGCAGCTTCCCCAGCGGGGAGCTGTTTTTT
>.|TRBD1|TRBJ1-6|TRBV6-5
CASMGTGASPLHF
TGTGCCAGCATGGGGACAGGGGCTTCACCCCTCCACTTT
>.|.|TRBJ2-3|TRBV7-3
CASSPRGASTDTQYF
TGTGCCAGCAGCCCACGGGGGGCTAGCACAGATACGCAGTATTTT
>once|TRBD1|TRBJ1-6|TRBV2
CASSAGFGTGHSPLHF
TGTGCCAGCTCGGCGGGGTTCGGGACAGGGCATTCACCCCTCCACTTT
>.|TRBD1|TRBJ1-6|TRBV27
CASQDVLGRDRLSSYNSPLHF
TGTGCCAGCCAGGACGTGCTGGGACGGGACAGGCTAAGCTCCTATAATTCACCCCTCCACTTT
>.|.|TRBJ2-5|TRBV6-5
CASSPFSSSGETQYF
TGTGCCAGCAGTCCTTTCAGTAGTTCGGGAGAGACCCAGTACTTC
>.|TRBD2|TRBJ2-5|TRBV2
CASSVLAKETQYF
TGTGCCAGCAGCGTACTAGCGAAAGAGACCCAGTACTTC
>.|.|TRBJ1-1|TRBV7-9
CASSPRGLHMNTEAFF
TGTGCCAGCAGCCCCCGAGGGCTACACATGAACACTGAAGCTTTCTTT
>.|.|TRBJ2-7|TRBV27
CASRLLGGRDYEQYF
TGTGCCAGCAGGCTCCTTGGGGGGAGAGACTACGAGCAGTACTTC
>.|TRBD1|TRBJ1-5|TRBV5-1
CASSLETGDQPQHF
TGCGCCAGCAGCTTGGAAACAGGGGATCAGCCCCAGCATTTT
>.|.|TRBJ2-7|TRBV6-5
CASSYDSESYEQYF
TGTGCCAGCAGTTACGACAGCGAGTCCTACGAGCAGTACTTC
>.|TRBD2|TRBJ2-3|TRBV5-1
CASSLAGGSSTDTQYF
TGCGCCAGCAGCTTGGCTGGCGGGAGCAGCACAGATACGCAGTATTTT
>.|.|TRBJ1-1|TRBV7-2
CASGGDTEAFF
TGTGCCAGCGGGGGGGACACTGAAGCTTTCTTT
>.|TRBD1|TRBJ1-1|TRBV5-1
CASRLGYRGLNTEAFF
TGCGCCAGCAGACTCGGATACAGGGGGCTTAACACTGAAGCTTTCTTT
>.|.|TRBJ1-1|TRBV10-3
CAISGDTNTEAFF
TGTGCCATCAGTGGGGACACGAACACTGAAGCTTTCTTT
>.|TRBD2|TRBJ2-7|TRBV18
CASSPPWGSGSYEQYF
TGTGCCAGCTCACCACCGTGGGGTAGCGGGAGCTACGAGCAGTACTTC
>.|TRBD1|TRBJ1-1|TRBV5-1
CASSFGTEGTEAFF
TGCGCCAGCAGCTTCGGGACAGAGGGCACTGAAGCTTTCTTT
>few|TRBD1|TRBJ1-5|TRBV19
CASTKVTGANQPQHF
TGTGCCAGTACGAAGGTCACAGGGGCTAATCAGCCCCAGCATTTT
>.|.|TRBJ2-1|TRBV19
CASRIGSSYNEQFF
TGTGCCAGTAGGATCGGGAGCTCCTACAATGAGCAGTTCTTC
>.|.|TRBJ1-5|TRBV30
CAWSVLGQRYSNQPQHF
TGTGCCTGGAGTGTACTAGGGCAGAGATATAGCAATCAGCCCCAGCATTTT
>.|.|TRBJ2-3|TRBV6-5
CASSYGLQKGDTQYF
TGTGCCAGCAGTTACGGGCTGCAAAAAGGAGATACGCAGTATTTT
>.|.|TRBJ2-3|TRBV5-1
CASSLGNRATDTQYF
TGCGCCAGCAGCTTGGGAAACAGGGCCACAGATACGCAGTATTTT
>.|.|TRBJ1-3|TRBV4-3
CASSQDQGNTIYF
TGCGCCAGCAGCCAAGACCAGGGAAACACCATATATTTT
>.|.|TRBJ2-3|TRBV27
CASGVKASTDTQYF
TGTGCCAGCGGAGTGAAGGCTAGCACAGATACGCAGTATTTT
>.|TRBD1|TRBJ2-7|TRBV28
CASSLYRGRAYEQYF
TGTGCCAGCAGTTTATATAGGGGGCGGGCCTACGAGCAGTACTTC
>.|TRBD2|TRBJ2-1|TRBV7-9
CASSQRGYNEQFF
TGTGCCAGCAGCCAGCGGGGCTACAATGAGCAGTTCTTC
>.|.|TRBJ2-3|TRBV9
CASSGDQGWADTQYF
TGTGCCAGCAGCGGGGATCAGGGATGGGCAGATACGCAGTATTTT
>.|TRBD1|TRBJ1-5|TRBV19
CASSPVGQGLKGQPQHF
TGTGCCAGTAGTCCCGTGGGACAGGGTCTTAAAGGGCAGCCCCAGCATTTT
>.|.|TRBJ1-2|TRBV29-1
CSVELFGYTF
TGCAGCGTTGAATTATTCGGCTACACCTTC
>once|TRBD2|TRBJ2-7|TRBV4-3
CASSQDLSGRAYEQYF
TGCGCCAGCAGCCAAGATCTGAGCGGGAGGGCCTACGAGCAGTACTTC
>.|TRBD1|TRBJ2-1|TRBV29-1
CSGVGTGRDNEQFF
TGCAGCGGAGTCGGGACAGGGAGGGACAATGAGCAGTTCTTC